What follows is one T cell receptor (beta chain) and its context. Its matching antigen is unknown. Germline lookup yields CDR1 SGHRS and CDR2 YFSETQ. The length of the CDR3 is 16 residues. V shed 10 bases and J shed 2 bases, with 21 bases lying between them. The split of CD4+ cells yielded CD45RA+ naive and CD45RA-negative memory subsets. The data are from a study of shared clonotypes between healthy human individuals. Data came from immunoSEQ multiplex PCR; TCRdb stores just in-frame clones and leaves some out. The profile shows under 600,000 clones, about 96% of them singletons. Study-wide points: Estimated clonotype richness was generally higher in naive than memory subsets. The study found lower generation probabilities in non-shared clonotypes than in those shared by all four donors.

The chain joins TRBV5-1 to TRBJ2-2, with D unresolved. The specimen was naive CD4+ T cells sorted from blood. Sample subset: CD45RA+ positively selected. The sequence was collected from a woman in her twenties or thirties in good health. The chain's CDR3 is CAGDRKDTNNTGELFF. CDR3 nucleotide sequence: TGCGCCGGCGACCGGAAAGACACCAACAACACCGGGGAGCTGTTTTTT.